One and the same sample provided the 11 T cell receptor beta chains below, sequenced in a study of T cell clonotyping in hematopoietic cell transplantation (dated by TCRdb to 2020 to 2023). Libraries were built with the immunoSEQ multiplex PCR assay. What TCRdb holds here is the immuneACCESS table cut down to in-frame rearrangements. Part of the clones is not present; checked against another copy, under half of the missing clones reflect an unresolved V gene, and the others are unexplained. Within this sample are tens of thousands of clones, with 85% of them counted one time only. In total, the top ten clones hold around 3% of the sample. Explained via the paper, the time point label denotes: recipient sample about 28 days before transplant, after cytoreduction. The source was peripheral blood mononuclear cells, collected before stem cell transplant. The receptors come from a man aged 55 to 70 with acute myeloid leukemia. Some clones in this sample may be carry-over from other donors' samples.

This clone was picked up a small number of times. CDR3 protein: CASSEFAVVNYGYTF. The CDR3, as DNA: TGTGCCAGCAGTGAATTCGCGGTAGTAAACTATGGCTACACCTTC. V usage is TRBV6-1 and J usage is TRBJ1-2, with D unclear. The ends were cut back, 2 bases at V and 2 bases at J, with 12 bases in the middle. The CDR3 spans 15 residues. The germline V gene has CDR1 MNHNS and CDR2 SASEGT.

The rearrangement links TRBV28 to TRBJ2-7; possible D gene TRBD2, 5 bases. V lost 5 bases and J lost 7, with 27 bases in between. Germline V gives CDR1 MDHEN, CDR2 SYDVKM. The CDR3 extends over 17 amino acids. CDR3: CASSVGHGLEVRQEQYF. The CDR3 DNA is TGTGCCAGCAGTGTCGGTCATGGACTCGAGGTTCGTCAGGAGCAGTACTTC.

J is TRBJ2-5 and V is TRBV4-1; no firm D call. The V end lost 1 base, the J end lost 2 bases, and 8 bases lay between the germline ends. Germline values: CDR1 MGHRA, CDR2 YSYEKL. The CDR3 runs 14 residues. The CDR3 here is CASSQVGNQETQYF. The CDR3 DNA sequence: TGCGCCAGCAGCCAAGTGGGGAATCAAGAGACCCAGTACTTC.

The V gene is TRBV2, the J gene TRBJ2-7; weak D call: TRBD2 (5 bases). Per the germline V gene, CDR1 is SNHLY and CDR2 is FYNNEI. The V gene lost 6 bases and the J gene lost 2 bases, with 11 bases spanning the gap. This CDR3 region has 13 residues. CDR3 region: CASREDGTYEQYF. CDR3 sequence (DNA): TGTGCCAGCAGGGAGGACGGCACCTACGAGCAGTACTTC.

This chain links TRBV4-1 with TRBJ1-1; a weak D match, TRBD1 (6 bases). Between the trimmed V and J ends, which lost 3 bases and 3 bases, there was a span of 8 bases. There are 13 residues in the CDR3. Germline loops: CDR1 MGHRA, CDR2 YSYEKL. The CDR3 reads CASSHQGYTEAFF. The CDR3 nucleotides read TGCGCCAGCAGCCACCAGGGGTACACTGAAGCTTTCTTT.

In this sample, this clone turned up a few times. The V call is TRBV5-8, the J call TRBJ2-2; D is unclear. Trimming removed 4 bases at V and 3 bases at J, with 10 bases between. Germline V gene data show CDR1 as SGHTS and CDR2 as YDEGEE. The CDR3 has 14 residues. CDR3 region: CASSLLVDTGELFF. DNA of the CDR3: TGTGCCAGCAGCCTACTTGTAGACACCGGGGAGCTGTTTTTT. Looking up the rest from reference TRBV5-8 and TRBJ2-2 gives the full variable domain: EAGVTQSPTHLIKTRGQQATLRCSPISGHTSVYWYQQALGLGLQFLLWYDEGEERNRGNFPPRFSGRQFPNYSSELNVNALELEDSALYLCASSLLVDTGELFFGEGSRLTVL.

This clone was seen a few times. The CDR3 region has the DNA TGTGCCAGCTCAATCTCCGGGACAGGGGACGCTTTCTTT. Protein: CASSISGTGDAFF. The rearrangement links TRBV18 to TRBJ1-1, with 10 nucleotides matching TRBD1. The CDR3 length is 13 residues. Germline V gene lookup returns CDR1 KGHSH and CDR2 LQKENI. Losses at the gene ends were 5 bases for V and 11 bases for J; bases not matched to a gene: 8.

A single count supports this clone. V is TRBV2 and J is TRBJ1-4; perhaps TRBD1 as D (6 bases). Germline V CDR1 and CDR2: SNHLY, FYNNEI. The CDR3 has 13 residues. The V and J ends lost 5 bases and 6 bases respectively, with 10 bases between them. Here the CDR3 DNA reads TGTGCCAGCAGTACAAGACAGGATGAAAAACTGTTTTTT. This encodes CASSTRQDEKLFF. Full variable domain (missing parts from reference TRBV2 and TRBJ1-4): EPEVTQTPSHQVTQMGQEVILRCVPISNHLYFYWYRQILGQKVEFLVSFYNNEISEKSEIFDDQFSVERPDGSNFTLKIRSTKLEDSAMYFCASSTRQDEKLFFGSGTQLSVL.

The gene calls are TRBV7-3 and TRBJ1-1; 9 nucleotides line up with TRBD1. The V and J ends lost 6 bases and 5 bases, in that order; junction bases with no gene match: 4. CDR1 is SGHTA, CDR2 FQGTGA, per germline. The CDR3 covers 13 residues. The CDR3 DNA follows: TGTGCCAGCAGGGGACAGGGCGGGACTGAAGCTTTCTTT. It encodes CASRGQGGTEAFF.

V usage is TRBV7-6 and J usage is TRBJ2-1; a possible D gene is TRBD1 (6 bases). V was trimmed by 5 bases and J by 0 bases, leaving 17 bases between them. Germline CDR1 reads SGHVS; CDR2 reads FNYEAQ. The CDR3 has 17 residues. The CDR3 sequence: CASSQDSPVGSYNEQFF. CDR3 nucleotides: TGTGCCAGCAGCCAGGACAGCCCAGTAGGCTCCTACAATGAGCAGTTCTTC.

This chain uses TRBV4-3 with TRBJ1-6, with 10 bases identical to TRBD1. Germline V gives CDR1 LGHNA, CDR2 YSLEER. J was trimmed by 9 bases and V by 4 bases; bases with no gene match: 12. The CDR3 sequence is 17 residues long. CDR3 DNA sequence: TGCGCCAGCAGCCGAACAATACCGGGACAGGGGTTTTCACCCCTCCACTTT. Protein product: CASSRTIPGQGFSPLHF.